This TCR beta chain comes out of a study of blood T cell repertoires in COVID-19. Across the study: The study drew acute and convalescent COVID-19 samples from the United States, Italy and Spain. The analysed material was cDNA or gDNA that came from T cells, B-cell-depleted T cells, or PBMCs.

In the study's own analysis: Reference gene primers were amplified, and this amplification served to estimate nucleated cell counts. Sequencing used immunoSEQ multiplex PCR; TCRdb keeps in-frame clones, though not all of them. The DNA gave D and trimming, while V, J and clone size come from that table. The sample lists just over 250,000 clones, 75% to 95% occurring once. V was clipped by 5 bases and J by 4 bases, with 9 bases between them. This CDR3 is built from 13 residues. Per germline, CDR1 MNHEY and CDR2 SMNVEV (reference sequence). This TCR came from a person aged 18 to 35 with COVID-19, enrolled during active disease. Input material: peripheral blood. The rearrangement joins TRBV27 to TRBJ1-3; D may be TRBD1 (6 bases). The CDR3 region has the DNA TGTGCCAGCAGTCTAGGACAGGGAAACACCATATATTTT. It is translated as CASSLGQGNTIYF.